This T cell receptor (beta chain) was observed in a study of spatial heterogeneity in lung cancer. As for the study in general: Unique TCR and UMI combinations averaged more than ten appearances each in raw reads.

Germline-derived CDR1 and CDR2 are SQVTM and ANQGSEA. V was pared by 5 bases and J by 5 bases, with 12 bases of the junction left unmatched. This CDR3 has 14 residues. From the 5' RACE reads, TCRdb called clonotypes with MiXCR, one entry per CDR3 protein. The table lists fewer than 100,000 distinct CDR3 sequences, roughly a fifth of them singletons, with 20% to 25% in the top ten. Time point: blood at routine non-recurrence follow-up after resection. This clonotype has only a few counts. Sample: PBMCs, taken at follow-up. This TCR derives from a male donor with early-stage non-small cell lung cancer. This chain joins TRBV29-1 and TRBJ2-7, with TRBD1 identical over 7 bases. This CDR3 is CSVCRQGPRDEQYF. CDR3 nucleotides: TGCAGCGTTTGTCGACAGGGACCGAGAGACGAGCAGTACTTC.